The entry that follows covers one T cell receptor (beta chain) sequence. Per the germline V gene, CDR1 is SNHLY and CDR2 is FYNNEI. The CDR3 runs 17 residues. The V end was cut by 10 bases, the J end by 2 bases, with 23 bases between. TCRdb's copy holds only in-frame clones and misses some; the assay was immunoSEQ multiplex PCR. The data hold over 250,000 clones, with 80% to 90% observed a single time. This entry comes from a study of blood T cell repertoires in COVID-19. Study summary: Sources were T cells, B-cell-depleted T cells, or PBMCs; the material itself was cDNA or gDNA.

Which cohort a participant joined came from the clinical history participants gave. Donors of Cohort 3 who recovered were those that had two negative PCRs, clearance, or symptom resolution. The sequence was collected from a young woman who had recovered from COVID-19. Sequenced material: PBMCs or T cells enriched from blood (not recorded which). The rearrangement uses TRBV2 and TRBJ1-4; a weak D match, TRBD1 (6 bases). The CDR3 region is CATQTGTRTPTNEKLFF. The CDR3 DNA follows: TGTGCCACCCAAACCGGGACACGGACCCCCACTAATGAAAAACTGTTTTTT. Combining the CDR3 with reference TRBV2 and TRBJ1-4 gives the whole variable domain EPEVTQTPSHQVTQMGQEVILRCVPISNHLYFYWYRQILGQKVEFLVSFYNNEISEKSEIFDDQFSVERPDGSNFTLKIRSTKLEDSAMYFCATQTGTRTPTNEKLFFGSGTQLSVL.